Presented here are 3 T cell receptor beta chains from one specimen sequenced in a study of post-analysis software for immune sequencing data. TCR beta cDNA libraries had unique molecular identifiers. TCRdb re-analysed the PCR reads in MiXCR, keeping a single row per CDR3 protein. Found here are approximately 660,000 distinct CDR3 sequences, roughly three fifths of them singletons; the top ten hold about 10%. Which antigens these TCRs recognize remains unknown. Study findings and constraints: Patients used four to six TRBV segments, including TRBV5-6, TRBV5-1 and TRBV20-1, more often than controls.

Sequencing was performed on blood. The receptors stem from a girl aged 2 to 10 with multiple sclerosis.

This clonotype has just one count. A read error may produce the germline difference seen at one junction end. V is TRBV3-1 and J is TRBJ2-6, with D possibly matching TRBD1 (5 bases). Germline lookup yields CDR1 LGHDT and CDR2 YNNKEL (reference sequence). CDR3 length: 13 amino acids. CDR3 in amino acids: CASSQAGASVLTF. The CDR3, as DNA: TGTGCCAGCAGCCAAGCTGGGGCCAGCGTCCTGACTTTC.

This clonotype was seen a handful of times. The J gene is TRBJ2-1, the V gene TRBV10-3; 9 nucleotides line up with TRBD2. Germline assignment: CDR1 ENHRY and CDR2 SYGVKD. The length of the CDR3 is 12 residues. Germline trimming cut 10 bases from V and 5 bases from J; bases unmatched to any gene: 3. The CDR3 loop reads CATERGDNEQFF. Written as DNA, the CDR3 is TGTGCCACGGAGCGGGGGGACAATGAGCAGTTCTTC.

The V and J genes are TRBV7-9 and TRBJ2-7; D may be TRBD1 or TRBD2 (6 bases each). The CDR3 sequence is 15 residues long. Germline CDR1 and CDR2: SEHNR and FQNEAQ (reference sequence). Trimming cost V 1 base and J 2 bases, with 12 bases left between them. The CDR3 loop is CASSLEGGSTYEQYF. The CDR3 DNA is TGTGCCAGCAGCTTAGAGGGGGGATCGACCTACGAGCAGTACTTC. Filled out from reference TRBV7-9 and TRBJ2-7, the complete variable domain reads DTGVSQNPRHKITKRGQNVTFRCDPISEHNRLYWYRQTLGQGPEFLTYFQNEAQLEKSRLLSDRFSAERPKGSFSTLEIQRTEQGDSAMYLCASSLEGGSTYEQYFGPGTRLTVT.